This TCR beta chain was obtained from a study of T cell changes during pregnancy in multiple sclerosis. Here immunoSEQ multiplex PCR was the method, and the copy in TCRdb shows in-frame clones only, minus some. The profile shows approximately 89,000 clones, 94% of them singletons. This CDR3 region has 14 residues. Germline assignment: CDR1 SEHNR and CDR2 FQNEAQ (reference sequence). Germline trimming cut 5 bases from V and 1 base from J; bases unmatched to any gene: 4. The chain has TRBV7-9 and TRBJ2-7, with 8 nucleotides matching TRBD2. The sequencing used peripheral blood, collected after pregnancy. The sequence derives from a female donor in good health, enrolled as a control in a pregnancy study. The CDR3 region has the DNA TGTGCCAGCAGCGCCGGGGGGGTTTCCTACGAGCAGTACTTC. Translated: CASSAGGVSYEQYF.